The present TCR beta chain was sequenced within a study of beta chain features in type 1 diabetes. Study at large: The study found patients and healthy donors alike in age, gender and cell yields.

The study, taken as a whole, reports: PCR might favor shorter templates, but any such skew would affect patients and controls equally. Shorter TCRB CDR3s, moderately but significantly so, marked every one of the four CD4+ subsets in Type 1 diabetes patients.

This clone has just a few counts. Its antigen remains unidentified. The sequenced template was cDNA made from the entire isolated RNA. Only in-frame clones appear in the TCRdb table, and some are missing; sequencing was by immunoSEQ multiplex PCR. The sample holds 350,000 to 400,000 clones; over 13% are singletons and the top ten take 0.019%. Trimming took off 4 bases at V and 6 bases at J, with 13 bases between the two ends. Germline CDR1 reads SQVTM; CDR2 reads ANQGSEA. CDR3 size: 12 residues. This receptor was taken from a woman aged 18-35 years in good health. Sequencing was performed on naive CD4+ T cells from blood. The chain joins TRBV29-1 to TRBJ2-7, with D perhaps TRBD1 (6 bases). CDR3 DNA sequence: TGCAGCGTTGCACAGACAGGACGCGAGCAGTACTTC. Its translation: CSVAQTGREQYF.